The 4 T cell receptor beta chains in this list originate from one sample, sequenced in a study of blood T cell repertoires in COVID-19. Some clones are missing from TCRdb's copy, which holds only in-frame ones; the method was immunoSEQ multiplex PCR. Of 56,000 or so clones in the sample, under 90% were seen once. The sample comprised peripheral blood. The origin of the receptors is a woman aged 80 or older with acute or convalescent COVID-19.

The genes are TRBV12-5 and TRBJ2-6; 7 bases line up with TRBD1. The CDR3 is made up of 18 amino acids. J gave up 3 bases and V 0 bases, and 8 bases lay outside the gene matches. Germline CDR1 reads LGHNT; CDR2 reads FRNRAP. Here the CDR3 reads CASGLVPQRGLGANVLTF. The DNA for the CDR3 is TGTGCTAGTGGTTTGGTACCCCAGAGGGGGCTTGGGGCCAACGTCCTGACTTTC. Full variable domain (rest looked up from reference TRBV12-5 and TRBJ2-6): DARVTQTPRHKVTEMGQEVTMRCQPILGHNTVFWYRQTMMQGLELLAYFRNRAPLDDSGMPKDRFSAEMPDATLATLKIQPSEPRDSAVYFCASGLVPQRGLGANVLTFGAGSRLTVL.

This rearrangement joins TRBV6-1 to TRBJ2-1; D perhaps matches TRBD1 (5 bases). Germline lookup yields CDR1 MNHNS and CDR2 SASEGT. Deletions cut 2 bases from V and 6 bases from J, with 11 bases between. The CDR3 covers 14 residues. The CDR3 region is CASSEQLRGNEQFF. DNA for the CDR3: TGTGCCAGCAGTGAACAATTAAGGGGCAATGAGCAGTTCTTC.

This rearrangement joins TRBV12-3 or TRBV12-4 to TRBJ1-2; 7 positions match TRBD1. J lost 3 bases, V lost 6 bases, and 4 bases had no gene match. The CDR3 spans 13 residues. CDR3 sequence reads: CASRGGTDYGYTF. The CDR3 DNA reads TGTGCCAGCAGGGGCGGGACAGACTATGGCTACACCTTC.

This chain joins TRBV19 and TRBJ2-1; D is possibly TRBD2 (7 bases). With 7 bases removed from V and 3 bases from J, the gap between germline ends came to 10 bases. Looked up from germline, CDR1 is LNHDA and CDR2 is SQIVND (reference sequence). The CDR3 length is 13 residues. CDR3 loop: CASIGGVYNEQFF. CDR3 nucleotides: TGTGCCAGTATAGGGGGGGTCTACAATGAGCAGTTCTTC.